A single sample gave rise to the 12 T cell receptor beta chains below, sequenced in a study of T cell repertoires in cytomegalovirus infection. TCRdb re-derived calls from the reads in MiXCR, one entry per CDR3 protein. There are hundreds of thousands of distinct CDR3 sequences in the sample; roughly a sixth occur only once, and around 12% lies in the top ten. Sequences were obtained from PBMCs. The receptors stem from a human donor in good health (CMV status not recorded). Some clones in this sample may be carry-over from other donors' samples.

This clonotype was seen only a few times. The rearrangement links TRBV18 to TRBJ1-4; the match to TRBD1 covers 7 bases. Germline assignment: CDR1 KGHSH and CDR2 LQKENI. The V and J ends lost 3 bases and 4 bases, in that order; junction bases with no gene match: 5. This CDR3 comprises 15 residues. CDR3 loop: CASSPRTGYNEKLFF. CDR3 nucleotide sequence: TGTGCCAGCTCACCCCGGACAGGATATAATGAAAAACTGTTTTTT. Based on the CDR3 plus reference TRBV18 and TRBJ1-4, the full variable domain is NAGVMQNPRHLVRRRGQEARLRCSPMKGHSHVYWYRQLPEEGLKFMVYLQKENIIDESGMPKERFSAEFPKEGPSILRIQQVVRGDSAAYFCASSPRTGYNEKLFFGSGTQLSVL.

This clonotype was counted ten times or more. The rearrangement joins TRBV7-4 to TRBJ1-2; the match to TRBD1 covers 10 bases. Trimming cost V 5 bases and J 3 bases; bases outside gene matches: 6. The CDR3 covers 15 residues. CDR1 and CDR2 from the germline V gene are SGHVT and SQSDAQ. DNA for the CDR3: TGTGCCAGCAGCCCGGGGGACAGGGGAGACTATGGCTACACCTTC. Residues: CASSPGDRGDYGYTF.

This clonotype was counted ten times or more. This chain links TRBV6-1 with TRBJ1-4; 7 positions agree with TRBD1. This CDR3 is built from 14 residues. V lost 5 bases, J lost 8 bases, and 8 bases stayed unmatched. CDR1 and CDR2 from the germline V gene are MNHNS and SASEGT. CDR3 nucleotides: TGTGCCAGCAGTCAAGGGGGCGCCGGAGAAAAACTGTTTTTT. Encoded protein: CASSQGGAGEKLFF.

J is TRBJ2-2 and V is TRBV11-2; D ambiguous. Germline CDR1 and CDR2: SGHAT and FQNNGV. The CDR3 totals 13 residues. V shed 1 base and J shed 9 bases, with 9 bases lying between them. As DNA, the CDR3 is TGTGCCAGCAGCTTAGGGGAATGGAGGGAGCTGTTTTTT. Translating gives CASSLGEWRELFF.

This clonotype has a count of ten or more. The chain recombines TRBV7-2 with TRBJ2-3, with 8 bases lining up with TRBD1. CDR3 size: 17 residues. Trimming cost V 5 bases and J 1 base; bases outside gene matches: 11. Germline V gives CDR1 SGHTA, CDR2 FQGNSA. The CDR3 spells CASSRYGVTGGTDTQYF. For the CDR3, the DNA is TGTGCCAGCAGCCGGTACGGGGTGACAGGGGGCACAGATACGCAGTATTTT.

This chain joins TRBV29-1 and TRBJ2-3; 8 bases fit TRBD1. V lost 0 bases, J lost 4 bases, and 9 bases stayed unmatched. CDR3 length: 16 amino acids. Per the germline V gene, CDR1 is SQVTM and CDR2 is ANQGSEA. This CDR3 is CSVEDQDRASPDTQYF. CDR3 sequence (DNA): TGCAGCGTTGAAGATCAGGACAGGGCCAGTCCAGATACGCAGTATTTT.

Concerning this clonotype itself: At one end, the junction sequence differs from germline, possibly due to a read error. The rearrangement links TRBV20-1 to TRBJ2-5, with 8 bases that match TRBD1. The CDR3 covers 15 residues. From germline, CDR1 is DFQATT and CDR2 SNEGSKA (reference sequence). Here the CDR3 reads CSANPPDRGVETQNF. The CDR3 DNA is TGCAGTGCTAATCCCCCCGACAGGGGAGTTGAGACCCAGAACTTC.

The rearrangement joins TRBV19 to TRBJ2-2; D unclear. V lost 2 bases, J lost 1 base, and 8 bases lay in between. The CDR3 runs to 15 residues. The V gene's germline CDR1 is LNHDA and CDR2 SQIVND (reference sequence). This chain's CDR3 is CASSIRQENTGELFF. The CDR3, as DNA: TGTGCCAGTAGTATACGGCAGGAGAACACCGGGGAGCTGTTTTTT.

V and J are TRBV15 and TRBJ2-7; D may be TRBD1 or TRBD2 (6 bases each). The CDR3 is made up of 15 amino acids. The germline V and J ends were trimmed by 5 bases and 5 bases, with 19 bases remaining between them. Germline V gene sequence: CDR1 LNHNV, CDR2 YYDKDF (reference sequence). CDR3 amino acids: CATSPEGGLVDEQYF. The CDR3 DNA follows: TGTGCCACCAGCCCAGAAGGGGGGCTGGTGGACGAGCAGTACTTC.

This chain uses TRBV19 with TRBJ1-2; D is undetermined. The V gene's germline CDR1 is LNHDA and CDR2 SQIVND (reference sequence). The CDR3 contains 14 residues. Between the trimmed V and J ends, which lost 3 bases and 2 bases, there was a span of 10 bases. CDR3 coding DNA: TGTGCCAGTAGTATGGAGGGCTTCAACTATGGCTACACCTTC. Translating it yields CASSMEGFNYGYTF.

This clonotype was counted ten times or more. V and J are TRBV12-3 or TRBV12-4 and TRBJ1-4; D is unclear. Trimming took off 6 bases at V and 7 bases at J, with 15 bases between the two ends. The CDR3 runs to 14 residues. The CDR3 sequence is CASRMAAGGEKLFF. The CDR3 DNA reads TGTGCCAGCAGGATGGCCGCAGGCGGTGAAAAACTGTTTTTT.

This clonotype was seen more than once but under ten times. The rearrangement uses TRBV19 and TRBJ2-5, with D unresolved. Trimming took off 0 bases at V and 2 bases at J, with 1 base between the two ends. The CDR3 is made up of 12 amino acids. Germline V gives CDR1 LNHDA, CDR2 SQIVND (reference sequence). CDR3 DNA sequence: TGTGCCAGTAGTATAGATCAAGAGACCCAGTACTTC. Amino acid sequence: CASSIDQETQYF.